This T cell receptor (delta chain) was identified during a study of gamma-delta chains in newborns, infants, children. Trimming stripped 5 bases from V and 8 bases from J, with 40 bases between. This CDR3 has 20 amino acids. Germline CDR1 is NSMFDY and CDR2 is ISSIKDK. TCRdb re-processed the reads using CATT. The repertoire consists of 8,500 to 10,000 delta-chain clones, with 22% occurring once and the leading ten covering under 5%. This clone was counted only a few times. The TCR originated in a child who was a newborn, infant or young child, either healthy, febrile or measles-vaccinated (not recorded which). Material for sequencing was blood. V gene TRAV29/DV5 combines with J gene TRDJ1; D assignment may be TRDD2 or TRDD3 (7 bases each). The CDR3 DNA is TGTGCAGCCGCAGAAACCAGGCCTTCCTGCTTACTGGGGACCCGGGGGAAACTCATCTTT. Translated, it gives CAAAETRPSCLLGTRGKLIF.